One sample yielded the 12 T cell receptor beta chains listed below, sequenced in a study of T-cell reconstitution after alpha-beta-depleted transplantation in children. Preparation of the TCRbeta library used unique molecular identifiers. TCRdb called the PCR reads again in MiXCR, with one record for every CDR3 protein. Of fewer than 550,000 distinct CDR3 sequences listed, about 10% are singletons. The sample was PBMCs, taken before TCRalphabeta/CD19-depleted stem cell transplant. These receptor sequences come from a child aged 2-9 years with inherited bone marrow failure, due to receive a stem cell transplant.

This clonotype was counted ten times or more. The rearrangement uses TRBV7-2 and TRBJ2-7, with a tentative D call TRBD1 (7 bases). Trimming shortened V by 5 bases and J by 6 bases, and 17 bases separated the two germline ends. The CDR3 loop spans 14 amino acids. Germline V gene sequence: CDR1 SGHTA, CDR2 FQGNSA. The CDR3 loop reads CASSPQTGRIEQYF. DNA for the CDR3: TGTGCCAGCAGCCCCCAGACAGGGAGGATCGAGCAGTACTTC.

This sequence joins TRBV5-6 and TRBJ2-7; D may be TRBD2 (5 bases). This CDR3 is 13 amino acids long. Trimming shortened V by 1 base and J by 3 bases, and 8 bases separated the two germline ends. Germline assignment: CDR1 SGHDT and CDR2 YYEEEE. CDR3 sequence (DNA): TGTGCCAGCAGCTTGCTAGCTCGCTACGAGCAGTACTTC. Translation: CASSLLARYEQYF.

Many counts were recorded for this clonotype. V is TRBV6-2 or TRBV6-3 and J is TRBJ2-1; 11 bases agree with TRBD2. CDR1 is MNHEY, CDR2 SVGEGT, per germline. The CDR3 extends over 18 amino acids. J was trimmed by 2 bases and V by 4 bases; bases with no gene match: 10. DNA of the CDR3: TGTGCCAGCAGTTTCCCAACTAGCGGGAGTAGCACCTACAATGAGCAGTTCTTC. Translated: CASSFPTSGSSTYNEQFF.

This clonotype was counted ten times or more. Mismatch with germline at one junction end may stem from a read error. The chain employs TRBV12-3 or TRBV12-4 and TRBJ1-1; maybe TRBD1 (5 bases). The CDR3 runs 14 residues. The CDR3 region has the DNA TGTGCCAGCAGGTCGTCACAGGTGAACGCTGAAGCTTTCTTT. As protein: CASRSSQVNAEAFF.

Ten or more counts support this clonotype. V and J are TRBV6-5 and TRBJ2-4, with D perhaps TRBD2 (6 bases). V lost 0 bases and J lost 0, with 12 bases in between. CDR3 size: 17 residues. Germline CDR1 MNHEY, CDR2 SVGAGI. The CDR3 DNA sequence: TGTGCCAGCAGTTACTCGGCTCGGGAGCTAGCCAAAAACATTCAGTACTTC. Translated, it gives CASSYSARELAKNIQYF.

This clonotype was observed at least ten times. The chain uses TRBV7-8 and TRBJ1-6; perhaps TRBD1 as D (5 bases). The V gene lost 0 bases and the J gene lost 0 bases, with 9 bases spanning the gap. CDR1 is SGHVS and CDR2 is FQNEAQ in the germline V gene. This CDR3 contains 17 residues. The CDR3 spells CASSLATVSSYNSPLHF. In nucleotides, the CDR3 is TGTGCCAGCAGCTTAGCGACAGTCAGCTCCTATAATTCACCCCTCCACTTT.

This clonotype was seen repeatedly, ten times or more. One end of the junction does not line up with germline, which may come from a read error. CDR3 protein: CASSLADSSYNEQFF. The DNA of the CDR3 is TGTGCCAGCAGCTTAGCGGATAGCTCCTACAATGAGCAGTTCTTC. The chain recombines TRBV5-1 with TRBJ2-1; possibly TRBD2 for D (6 bases). The germline gives CDR1 SGHRS, CDR2 YFSETQ. The length of the CDR3 is 15 residues.

This clonotype has more than one count but fewer than ten. The rearrangement uses TRBV18 and TRBJ2-2, with D possibly called TRBD1 or TRBD2 (5 bases each). The length of the CDR3 is 15 residues. The V and J ends lost 3 bases and 2 bases respectively, with 10 bases between them. Germline V gene lookup returns CDR1 KGHSH and CDR2 LQKENI. CDR3 amino acids: CASSPGRGNTGELFF. The CDR3 DNA reads TGTGCCAGCTCACCGGGTCGGGGCAACACCGGGGAGCTGTTTTTT.

The table lists this clonotype with many counts. J is TRBJ2-7 and V is TRBV29-1, with TRBD1 identical over 9 bases. The CDR3 has 12 residues. The V segment lost 4 bases and the J segment 7 bases; nucleotides outside the gene matches: 5. Germline V gives CDR1 SQVTM, CDR2 ANQGSEA. CDR3: CSVAGQGWEQYF. In DNA form, the CDR3 reads TGCAGCGTTGCGGGACAGGGCTGGGAGCAGTACTTC.

This clonotype was seen a single time. A much larger clone lies one base from this, so it may be a read error. This chain uses TRBV4-3 with TRBJ2-1, with D unresolved. The germline gives CDR1 LGHNA, CDR2 YSLEER. CDR3 length: 14 residues. The V end lost 0 bases, the J end lost 8 bases, and 11 bases lay between the germline ends. CDR3 sequence reads: CASSQDQALDEQFF. The CDR3 nucleotides read TGCGCCAGCAGCCAAGATCAAGCGCTGGATGAGCAGTTCTTC.

At least ten counts were recorded for this clonotype. V gene TRBV5-1 combines with J gene TRBJ2-7, with D possibly matching TRBD1 (5 bases). The V end was cut by 0 bases, the J end by 5 bases, with 9 bases between. Germline loops: CDR1 SGHRS, CDR2 YFSETQ. This CDR3 has 13 amino acids. In nucleotides, the CDR3 is TGCGCCAGCAGCTTGGTTTCCAGGGACGAGCAGTACTTC. Its protein product is CASSLVSRDEQYF.

This clonotype occurred many times. This rearrangement joins TRBV20-1 to TRBJ2-1; 14 bases are shared with TRBD2. With 3 bases clipped from V and 9 bases from J, the junction kept 10 bases outside the gene matches. Germline-derived CDR1 and CDR2 are DFQATT and SNEGSKA (reference sequence). The CDR3 is 16 residues long. The CDR3 loop is CSARVAGLAGAGEQFF. CDR3 nucleotides: TGCAGTGCTAGGGTAGCGGGACTAGCGGGAGCGGGTGAGCAGTTCTTC.